Listed below are T cell receptor beta chains from one sample, sequenced in a study of shared clonotypes between healthy human individuals. Clones were sequenced by immunoSEQ multiplex PCR, and TCRdb holds only the in-frame ones, with some missing. The sample has over 1.5 million clones, 98% seen once; the top ten hold about 0.42%. Material: naive CD4+ T cells sorted from blood. These receptors were taken from a man aged 30-40 years in good health. The conserved cysteine and the conserved F or W are not part of the CDR3 here.

TRBJ1-5,TRBV7-9,ASSLAHQPQH
TRBJ1-1,TRBV18,ASSPDTMNTEAF
TRBJ2-3,TRBV7-9,ASSFSMDTQY
TRBJ2-1,TRBV19,ASTASAGGVYEQF
TRBJ2-3,TRBV2,ASSDRASSQTDTQY
TRBJ1-4,TRBV7-9,ASSPRVSEEKLF
TRBJ2-7,TRBV9,ASSVGQGAYEQY
TRBJ1-4,TRBV18,ASSGQSNEKLF
TRBJ2-7,TRBV11-2,ASSTLAIRPYEQY
TRBJ1-5,TRBV28,ASSPRGGQGQPQH
TRBJ2-2,TRBV7-2,ASTPRTRSGELF
TRBJ2-3,TRBV5-1,ASSLGGLAGAGDTQY
TRBJ1-2,TRBV5-4,ASSFSGDGGDYGYT
TRBJ2-7,TRBV18,ASSLQFLAYEQY
TRBJ2-7,TRBV5-1,ASSLGTSGSYEQY
TRBJ2-5,TRBV6-1,ASSELPGTGETQY
TRBJ2-1,TRBV5-8,ASSQGLRGGNEQF
TRBJ2-3,TRBV6-5,ASSPGHGTDTQY
TRBJ2-7,TRBV10-3,AAGISYEQY
TRBJ1-3,TRBV18,ASSPLGQGSKNTIY
TRBJ2-3,TRBV13,ASSFRGQGTDTQY